This entry is about one T cell receptor (beta chain). Its target is unknown. The CDR3 extends over 13 amino acids. V was trimmed by 3 bases and J by 3 bases, leaving 11 bases between them. Germline CDR1 reads DFQATT; CDR2 reads SNEGSKA (reference sequence). A single record per CDR3 protein comes from TCRdb applying MiXCR to the 5' RACE reads. The sample holds approximately 530,000 distinct CDR3 sequences, about a fifth seen once. These data are taken from a study of identical twins. Whole-study results and caveats: The models gave estimates that fell short of the out-of-frame TCR alpha sharing seen in monozygotic twins.

This same sample was also part of a study on yellow fever vaccine responses in identical twins. That source reports: Twins' T cell vaccine responses reportedly looked partly convergent, partly personalized.

The V gene is TRBV20-1, the J gene TRBJ1-2; D uncertain. The source of this sequence is a woman aged 18-29 years in good health. Specimen: CD4+ T cells sorted from blood. This CDR3 is CSARPGGHYGYTF. The CDR3, as DNA: TGCAGTGCTAGGCCGGGAGGCCACTATGGCTACACCTTC.